The sequence of this T cell receptor (beta chain) was determined in a study of Graves' ophthalmopathy and Graves' hyperthyroidism. Study as a whole: Stable hyperthyroid donors showed no ophthalmopathy during 18 months follow-up.

RNA served as the template for amplifying TCR beta CDR3 regions. HTBI-primed first-round RT-PCR preceded second-round multiplex PCR. TCRdb passed the multiplex PCR reads through MiXCR, listing each CDR3 protein once. The table lists 900,000 to 1,200,000 distinct CDR3 sequences, about 35% of them singletons. Each hyperthyroidism patient was newly diagnosed, with under 2 months' duration, and aged 18 to 65. Ineligible for inclusion were patients with other autoimmune diseases, uncontrolled infections, pregnancy or lactation. Diagnosis used clinical symptoms, serum thyroxine, TRAb, thyroid ultrasound and orbital computed tomography. The CDR3 is 15 amino acids. Germline CDR1 and CDR2: WSHSY and SAAADI. Between the trimmed V and J ends, which lost 0 bases and 5 bases, there was a span of 13 bases.

The chain is built from TRBV10-2 and TRBJ1-2; a possible D gene is TRBD1 (5 bases). This clonotype was sampled from an adult man with Graves' hyperthyroidism. The specimen sequenced was peripheral blood or thyroid tissue (not recorded which). The CDR3 loop is CASSESPTRGYGYTF. DNA for the CDR3: TGCGCCAGCAGTGAGTCGCCAACTAGGGGATATGGCTACACCTTC.